Listed below are T cell receptor beta chains from one sample, sequenced in a study of chemoradiotherapy in HPV16-positive cancers. Assay used: immunoSEQ multiplex PCR; TCRdb lists only in-frame clones, some missing. The sample has some 20,000 clones, approximately 73% seen once. Sampling was conducted from a patient who underwent chemoradiotherapy. All receptors derive from a human donor with HPV-associated anogenital cancer. Both conserved end residues are part of each CDR3. D genes are given only for firm matches. Rows may omit the clone size; those that give it use once, few, many or a size class.

TRBJ1-2	.	TRBD1	TRBV30	CAWSLGQGRYTF	TGTGCCTGGAGTCTGGGACAGGGACGCTACACCTTC
TRBJ2-6	.	TRBD1	TRBV6-7	CASSYPRGQGHSGANVLTF	TGTGCCAGCAGTTACCCTCGAGGACAGGGACACTCTGGGGCCAACGTCCTGACTTTC
TRBJ1-5	.	TRBD1	TRBV28	CASSPGGQFGPQHF	TGTGCCAGCAGTCCAGGGGGACAGTTCGGGCCCCAGCATTTT
TRBJ1-2	.	.	TRBV19	CASTPKWDVYGYTF	TGTGCCAGTACCCCAAAGTGGGACGTCTATGGCTACACCTTC
TRBJ2-3	.	.	TRBV7-8	CASSLRATADTQYF	TGTGCCAGCAGCTTAAGGGCTACGGCAGATACGCAGTATTTT
TRBJ1-1	.	.	TRBV19	CASSNGGITEAFF	TGTGCCAGTAGTAATGGGGGGATCACTGAAGCTTTCTTT
TRBJ1-2	few	TRBD1	TRBV11-2	CASSVGQVAGYTF	TGTGCCAGCAGCGTCGGACAGGTTGCGGGCTACACCTTC
TRBJ2-1	.	TRBD2	TRBV4-2	CASSLEGTSGHNEQFF	TGTGCCAGCAGCCTAGAGGGGACTAGCGGCCACAATGAGCAGTTCTTC
TRBJ2-2	.	TRBD2	TRBV4-1	CASSQPGLAGGGANTGELFF	TGCGCCAGCAGCCAACCGGGACTAGCGGGAGGAGGGGCGAACACCGGGGAGCTGTTTTTT
TRBJ2-1	few	TRBD2	TRBV7-9	CASSFLEAGEQFF	TGTGCCAGCAGTTTTCTTGAAGCGGGGGAGCAGTTCTTC
TRBJ2-1	.	TRBD2	TRBV4-1	CASSQVHMASGGYEQFF	TGCGCCAGCAGCCAAGTTCACATGGCTAGCGGGGGTTATGAGCAGTTCTTC
TRBJ2-1	.	TRBD2	TRBV15	CATSRVGLAGIGEQFF	TGTGCCACCAGCAGAGTTGGACTAGCGGGGATAGGTGAGCAGTTCTTC
TRBJ2-2	.	.	TRBV9	CASSKNTGSPNTGELFF	TGTGCCAGCAGCAAGAATACAGGGTCCCCGAACACCGGGGAGCTGTTTTTT
TRBJ2-2	.	.	TRBV14	CASSQVVWARENTGELFF	TGTGCCAGCAGCCAAGTAGTATGGGCCAGGGAGAACACCGGGGAGCTGTTTTTT
TRBJ1-1	.	.	TRBV18	CASSPSQSTEAFF	TGTGCCAGCTCACCCTCGCAGAGCACTGAAGCTTTCTTT
TRBJ1-2	.	TRBD1	TRBV19	CASSIITGGGGYTF	TGTGCCAGTAGTATTATTACAGGGGGAGGCGGCTACACCTTC
TRBJ1-3	few	TRBD1	TRBV28	CASSLGQGGKVTIYF	TGTGCCAGCAGCCTCGGACAGGGCGGAAAAGTTACCATATATTTT
TRBJ2-7	.	.	TRBV14	CASSQGRETTSYEQYF	TGTGCCAGCAGCCAAGGTCGGGAGACAACGTCCTACGAGCAGTACTTC
TRBJ2-1	few	.	TRBV2	CASSGPSAAYNEQFF	TGTGCCAGCAGCGGACCTAGCGCCGCCTACAATGAGCAGTTCTTC
TRBJ2-7	.	.	TRBV7-9	CASSFAAYEQYF	TGTGCCAGCAGCTTTGCAGCCTACGAGCAGTACTTC
TRBJ2-1	.	.	TRBV28	CASSHGGGGLHYNEQFF	TGTGCCAGCAGCCATGGAGGGGGCGGCCTACACTACAATGAGCAGTTCTTC
TRBJ1-6	.	.	TRBV6-4	CASSEPPGQLHF	TGTGCCAGCAGTGAGCCCCCGGGCCAGCTCCACTTT
TRBJ2-1	once	.	TRBV11-2	CASSLSRPIGHEQFF	TGTGCCAGCAGCTTAAGTCGTCCAATCGGGCATGAGCAGTTCTTC
TRBJ2-2	.	TRBD1	TRBV4-1	CASSPGTGITGELFF	TGCGCCAGCAGCCCCGGGACAGGGATCACCGGGGAGCTGTTTTTT
TRBJ1-2	.	TRBD1	TRBV18	CASSRGQGGRGYTF	TGTGCCAGCTCACGGGGACAGGGCGGACGTGGCTACACCTTC
TRBJ2-7	few	.	TRBV7-9	CASSLGGTTYEQYF	TGTGCCAGCAGCTTAGGGGGGACAACCTACGAGCAGTACTTC
TRBJ2-7	.	.	TRBV13	CASSNGGGLYEQYF	TGTGCCAGCAGCAATGGCGGGGGCCTCTACGAGCAGTACTTC
TRBJ1-2	.	TRBD1	TRBV19	CASSINRGHGYTF	TGTGCCAGTAGTATAAACAGGGGGCATGGCTACACCTTC
TRBJ1-3	once	.	TRBV5-6	CASSFGGAGGNTIYF	TGTGCCAGCAGCTTTGGGGGCGCAGGGGGAAACACCATATATTTT
TRBJ1-3	.	.	TRBV28	CASRSSGNTIYF	TGTGCCAGCAGAAGCTCTGGAAACACCATATATTTT
TRBJ2-2	.	TRBD1	TRBV7-3	CASSLQGTGVSGELFF	TGTGCCAGCAGCTTACAGGGGACAGGGGTTTCCGGGGAGCTGTTTTTT
TRBJ2-7	.	.	TRBV6-5	CASGRGYEQYF	TGTGCCAGCGGCAGGGGCTACGAGCAGTACTTC
TRBJ2-7	.	TRBD2	TRBV4-1	CASSQGPLGRELNEQYF	TGCGCCAGCAGCCAAGGCCCTTTGGGGCGGGAGTTGAACGAGCAGTACTTC
TRBJ1-2	.	.	TRBV19	CASRTAEPRAIYGYTF	TGTGCCAGCAGAACGGCCGAGCCAAGAGCTATCTATGGCTACACCTTC
TRBJ1-5	.	TRBD1	TRBV7-6	CASSRDRGRNQPQHF	TGTGCCAGCAGCCGCGACAGGGGCCGAAATCAGCCCCAGCATTTT
TRBJ2-7	.	.	TRBV19	CASSIWGGEQYF	TGTGCCAGTAGTATCTGGGGCGGCGAGCAGTACTTC
TRBJ2-1	.	TRBD2	TRBV11-3	CASSLARGRNNEQFF	TGTGCCAGCAGCTTAGCTCGCGGGAGGAACAATGAGCAGTTCTTC
TRBJ2-5	once	.	TRBV30	CAWSVPYSLGETQYF	TGTGCCTGGAGTGTACCATATTCTCTCGGGGAGACCCAGTACTTC
TRBJ1-5	.	.	TRBV28	CASSFTGSNQPQHF	TGTGCCAGCAGTTTCACGGGCAGCAATCAGCCCCAGCATTTT
TRBJ1-5	.	.	TRBV4-3	CASSQDRDIQPQHF	TGCGCCAGCAGCCAAGATCGGGACATTCAGCCCCAGCATTTT
TRBJ2-7	medium-sized	TRBD2	TRBV11-1	CASSPWRTSGNYEQYF	TGTGCCAGCAGCCCCTGGAGGACTAGCGGGAACTACGAGCAGTACTTC
TRBJ1-2	.	.	TRBV28	CASLGVGSMENGYTF	TGTGCCAGCCTCGGGGTTGGCAGCATGGAGAATGGCTACACCTTC
TRBJ2-3	.	TRBD2	TRBV6-1	CASTPTSGSTDTQYF	TGTGCCAGCACCCCGACTAGCGGTAGCACAGATACGCAGTATTTT
TRBJ1-2	.	.	TRBV28	CASSSGPGGGYTF	TGTGCCAGCAGTTCTGGGCCCGGCGGTGGCTACACCTTC
TRBJ1-3	.	.	TRBV5-1	CASSLDGASSGNTIYF	TGCGCCAGCAGCTTGGATGGGGCCTCCTCTGGAAACACCATATATTTT
TRBJ2-7	few	TRBD1	TRBV4-3	CASSQDRGYEQYF	TGCGCCAGCAGCCAAGACAGGGGGTACGAGCAGTACTTC